The present entry profiles one TCR beta chain with its context. Its binding antigen is unknown. Germline is not matched at one junction end, which may reflect a read error. Collaborating institutions collected whole blood in K2EDTA tubes following their own protocols. For TCRbeta analysis, collaborator samples were shipped as frozen whole blood, as isolated PBMCs, or as DNA extracted from either sample type. The CDR3 has 16 amino acids, counting the end cysteine and phenylalanine. Kept here is only the CDR3 DNA, which spans 48 bases and is read in frame from base 1. CDR1 and CDR2 are read off the germline V gene as MGHRA and YSYEKL. The entry originates in a study of blood T cell repertoires in COVID-19 (dated by TCRdb to about 2020). Turning to the overall study: The collaborator samples originated in the United States, Italy and Spain and spanned the acute and convalescent phases of COVID-19. The material from the prospective study consisted of cDNA or gDNA derived from T cells, B-cell-depleted T cells, or PBMCs. The dataset comprised deeply sampled blood TCRbeta repertoires from subjects exposed to, actively infected with, or recovered from COVID-19. The repertoires were made available in a free public database intended to serve as a resource for research on the immune response to SARS-CoV-2. The samples were drawn from the first 160 participants of the ongoing ImmuneRACE study and from 1,254 subjects provided by 6 global collaborators. Nearly every sample came with metadata listing a de-identified subject ID, COVID-19 status, age in years and sex. HLA class I and class II types, where available, came from metadata supplied by the sample provider rather than from assay-based typing. Study-wide conclusions, independent of this receptor: How much clinical and demographic metadata was included differed by source and by participant, and the metadata was provided uncurated.

The immunoSEQ Assay, a bias-controlled multiplex PCR, was used to amplify TCRbeta CDR3 regions from genomic DNA. On the study's bioinformatics: Nucleated cell counts per sample were estimated from amplification of reference gene primers within the assay. To quantify the absolute abundance of each unique TCRbeta CDR3 rearrangement, sequence reads were collapsed and filtered. Productive Simpson clonality was computed per sample as the square root of Simpson's diversity index over productive rearrangements. Here the immuneACCESS table is served through TCRdb, limited to in-frame sequences with V and J called. Missing clones are a known gap in these copies; in checked studies unresolved V genes cover under half, and the rest lacks a known reason. That table furnishes V, J and clone size, whereas the DNA furnished D and trimming. For this sample the table gives approximately 360,000 clones, of which almost 90% were detected only once. The ten largest clones represent approximately 6.2% of the sample.

Material for sequencing was peripheral blood. The sequence derives from a man younger than 35 with active or convalescent COVID-19. Rearrangement joined TRBV4-1 to TRBJ2-6, with a weak D call of TRBD1 (5 bases match). DNA sequence: TGCGCCAGCAGCCAAGAAGATTTCCCTGGGGCCAACGTGCTGACTTTC. It translates to CASSQEDFPGANVLTF.